The clone carrying this T cell receptor (beta chain) is medium-sized by frequency. As yet, its antigen is unknown. One tube held mixed TRB-A and TRB-B primer pools for touch-down PCR. TCRdb reprocessed the multiplex PCR reads, with one entry per CDR3 protein and no DNA. Its clone listing holds 950 to 1,100 distinct CDR3 sequences. The CDR3 is 18 amino acids. The data belong to a study of T cell clusters in autoimmune cytopenias. Overall study context: A median of approximately 47,000 TRB reads per sample yielded a median about 2,500 distinct clonotypes.

Each sample's input was about 270 ng genomic DNA, about 38,000 genome equivalents. Study-level findings and limits: Functional roles of the in silico T cell clusters still await experimental validation. Primary autoimmune cytopenia patients appeared to lack physiological T cell clusters present in healthy donors.

The chain carries TRBV12-3 or TRBV12-4 and TRBJ2-3; checking the TCRdb D call of TRBD2 is not possible without DNA. What was sequenced was peripheral blood. The clonotype was recovered from a human donor with an autoimmune cytopenia or autoimmune hepatitis (not recorded which). The CDR3 sequence is CASSLDGTSGGTTDTQYF.